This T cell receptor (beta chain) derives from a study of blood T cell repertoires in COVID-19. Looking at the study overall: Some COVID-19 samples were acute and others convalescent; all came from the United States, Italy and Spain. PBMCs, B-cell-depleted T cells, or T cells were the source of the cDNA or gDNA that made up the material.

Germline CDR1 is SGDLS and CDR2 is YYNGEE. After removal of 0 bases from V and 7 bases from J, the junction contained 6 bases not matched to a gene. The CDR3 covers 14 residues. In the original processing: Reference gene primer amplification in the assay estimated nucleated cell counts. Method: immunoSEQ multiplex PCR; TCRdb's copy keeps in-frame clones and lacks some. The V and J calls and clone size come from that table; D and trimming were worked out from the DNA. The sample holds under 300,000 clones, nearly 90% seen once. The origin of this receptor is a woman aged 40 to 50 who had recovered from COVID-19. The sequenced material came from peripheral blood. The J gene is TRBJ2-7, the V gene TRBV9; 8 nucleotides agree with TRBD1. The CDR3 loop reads CASSVEGRGPEQYF. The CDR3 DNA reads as TGTGCCAGCAGCGTAGAGGGCAGGGGGCCTGAGCAGTACTTC.